These 25 T cell receptor beta chains came from one sample sequenced in a study of cytomegalovirus exposure and HLA in healthy donors. The table came from immunoSEQ multiplex PCR; TCRdb's copy has only in-frame clones and leaves some out. The table shows 300,000 to 450,000 clones, with 86% occurring only once. The specimen sequenced was PBMCs. These receptors were collected from a woman in her late teens or twenties in good health and CMV-seronegative.

The rearrangement uses TRBV7-3 and TRBJ1-1; the D is unclear. V was trimmed by 6 bases and J by 0 bases, leaving 11 bases between them. Germline V lookup: CDR1 SGHTA, CDR2 FQGTGA. The CDR3 runs to 14 residues. The CDR3 nucleotides read TGTGCCAGCAGGAACAGAATTGTGAACACTGAAGCTTTCTTT. Translating gives CASRNRIVNTEAFF.

The chain uses TRBV5-6 and TRBJ1-1; no clear D gene. Trimming left V 2 bases short and J 5 bases short, with 19 bases between. The CDR3 consists of 16 residues. CDR1 is SGHDT, CDR2 YYEEEE, per germline. The CDR3 protein is CASSFWTVSTQTEAFF. CDR3 nucleotide sequence: TGTGCCAGCAGCTTTTGGACTGTTTCTACACAAACTGAAGCTTTCTTT.

The chain employs TRBV9 and TRBJ2-1; 8 nucleotides agree with TRBD2. Germline V gene data show CDR1 as SGDLS and CDR2 as YYNGEE. The CDR3 runs 18 residues. V lost 3 bases to trimming and J lost 5 bases; unmatched junction nucleotides: 16. The DNA for the CDR3 is TGTGCCAGCAGCGATCCCCCCAGCGGGAGATCGGTCGACAATGAGCAGTTCTTC. It is translated as CASSDPPSGRSVDNEQFF.

J is TRBJ1-2 and V is TRBV30, with 7 bases fitting TRBD1. CDR1 and CDR2 (germline): GTSNPN, SVGIG (reference sequence). This CDR3 region has 14 residues. The ends lost 1 base at V and 4 bases at J; junction bases unmatched: 6. This chain's CDR3 is CAWSGVGTVYGYTF. CDR3 in DNA: TGTGCCTGGAGTGGGGTCGGGACAGTCTATGGCTACACCTTC. Filled out from reference TRBV30 and TRBJ1-2, the complete variable domain reads SQTIHQWPATLVQPVGSPLSLECTVEGTSNPNLYWYRQAAGRGLQLLFYSVGIGQISSEVPQNLSASRPQDRQFILSSKKLLLSDSGFYLCAWSGVGTVYGYTFGSGTRLTVV.

The rearrangement links TRBV30 to TRBJ1-4; TRBD1 agrees at 7 bases. CDR3 size: 14 residues. From germline, CDR1 is GTSNPN and CDR2 SVGIG (reference sequence). The J segment lost 4 bases and the V segment lost 0 bases, leaving 2 bases of the junction unmatched. DNA for the CDR3: TGTGCCTGGAGTGTCAGGGGGTATAATGAAAAACTGTTTTTT. This sequence encodes CAWSVRGYNEKLFF.

V usage is TRBV7-9 and J usage is TRBJ2-7, with a tentative D call TRBD1 (5 bases). This CDR3 comprises 16 residues. Germline values: CDR1 SEHNR, CDR2 FQNEAQ (reference sequence). The ends were cut back, 1 base at V and 5 bases at J, with 18 bases in the middle. Written as DNA, the CDR3 is TGTGCCAGCAGCTTAGGGGGCAGGGAAATCATCAACGAGCAGTACTTC. This codes for CASSLGGREIINEQYF.

The CDR3 here is CASSPKTGGPQETQYF. The DNA for the CDR3 is TGTGCCAGCTCACCAAAAACAGGGGGCCCACAAGAGACCCAGTACTTC. The J gene is TRBJ2-5, the V gene TRBV18, with 9 positions matching TRBD1. The CDR3 is 16 residues long. Germline trimming cut 2 bases from V and 2 bases from J; bases unmatched to any gene: 6. The germline CDR1 and CDR2 sequences are KGHSH and LQKENI.

The chain joins TRBV15 to TRBJ2-3; 12 nucleotides agree with TRBD2. V lost 4 bases and J lost 1; bases outside the gene matches: 12. Germline lookup yields CDR1 LNHNV and CDR2 YYDKDF (reference sequence). The CDR3 consists of 19 residues. CDR3 in DNA: TGTGCCACCAGCACCCGACTAGCGGGGGAGTTCTGGGGCACAGATACGCAGTATTTT. Protein: CATSTRLAGEFWGTDTQYF.

This chain joins TRBV5-6 and TRBJ1-1; no clear D gene. The germline CDR1 and CDR2 sequences are SGHDT and YYEEEE. The CDR3 extends over 15 amino acids. V lost 4 bases, J lost 0 bases, and 13 bases lay in between. The CDR3 region has the DNA TGTGCCAGCAGCCCCGATCCCACTGTGAACACTGAAGCTTTCTTT. Its protein is CASSPDPTVNTEAFF.

The CDR3 DNA reads as TGTGCCAGCAGTTATGGCTTAGGGGCTTCCTACGAGCAGTACTTC. Translated: CASSYGLGASYEQYF. The gene calls are TRBV6-5 and TRBJ2-7; D perhaps matches TRBD1 (5 bases). CDR3 length equals 15 residues. In germline, CDR1 is MNHEY, CDR2 SVGAGI. With 3 bases removed from V and 1 base from J, the gap between germline ends came to 13 bases.

This sequence joins TRBV6-1 and TRBJ2-3, with TRBD1 matching over 9 bases. Per germline, CDR1 MNHNS and CDR2 SASEGT. Trimming removed 11 bases from V and 2 bases from J; junction bases left unmatched: 11. The CDR3 has 15 residues. The CDR3 here is CAEGRGQGNTDTQYF. The CDR3 DNA follows: TGTGCCGAAGGCCGGGGACAGGGAAACACAGATACGCAGTATTTT.

This clone came up a few times. This chain uses TRBV9 with TRBJ1-1, with D possibly being TRBD1 (5 bases). The germline V gene encodes CDR1 SGDLS and CDR2 YYNGEE. Trimming stripped 4 bases from V and 0 bases from J, with 7 bases between. The CDR3 loop spans 13 amino acids. The CDR3 sequence is CASSSGMNTEAFF. In nucleotides, the CDR3 is TGTGCCAGCAGCTCAGGGATGAACACTGAAGCTTTCTTT. Using reference TRBV9 and TRBJ1-1 for the parts outside the CDR3, the full variable domain is DSGVTQTPKHLITATGQRVTLRCSPRSGDLSVYWYQQSLDQGLQFLIQYYNGEERAKGNILERFSAQQFPDLHSELNLSSLELGDSALYFCASSSGMNTEAFFGQGTRLTVV.

This chain links TRBV6-6 with TRBJ2-5; 10 bases fit TRBD2. Looked up from germline, CDR1 is MNHNY and CDR2 is SVGAGI (reference sequence). This CDR3 comprises 15 residues. V trimming: 6 bases; J trimming: 1 base; junction bases outside the gene matches: 5. The CDR3 region is CASSLAGGPQETQYF. Written as DNA, the CDR3 is TGTGCCAGCAGCTTAGCGGGGGGCCCCCAAGAGACCCAGTACTTC.

This chain connects TRBV28 to TRBJ1-5, with 8 positions matching TRBD1. Germline trimming cut 5 bases from V and 2 bases from J; bases unmatched to any gene: 5. From germline, CDR1 is MDHEN and CDR2 SYDVKM. CDR3 length: 15 residues. The CDR3 coding sequence is TGTGCCAGCAGTCCTCCGGGACAGGGCAATCAGCCCCAGCATTTT. Protein product: CASSPPGQGNQPQHF.

The rearrangement links TRBV5-1 to TRBJ1-1; 7 bases agree with TRBD1. The J segment lost 4 bases and the V segment lost 2 bases, leaving 5 bases of the junction unmatched. The CDR3 loop spans 14 amino acids. Germline V gene lookup returns CDR1 SGHRS and CDR2 YFSETQ. CDR3 sequence reads: CASSFRDSSTEAFF. The CDR3 coding sequence is TGCGCCAGCAGCTTCAGGGACAGTAGCACTGAAGCTTTCTTT. The variable domain in full, with the rest retrieved from reference TRBV5-1 and TRBJ1-1, is KAGVTQTPRYLIKTRGQQVTLSCSPISGHRSVSWYQQTPGQGLQFLFEYFSETQRNKGNFPGRFSGRQFSNSRSEMNVSTLELGDSALYLCASSFRDSSTEAFFGQGTRLTVV.

This clone was detected a few times. The chain uses TRBV4-1 and TRBJ2-2; 7 bases line up with TRBD1. The germline V gene has CDR1 MGHRA and CDR2 YSYEKL. After removal of 10 bases from V and 4 bases from J, the junction contained 12 bases not matched to a gene. The CDR3 is made up of 15 amino acids. The CDR3 region is CATRDSSSSTGELFF. In nucleotides, the CDR3 is TGCGCCACGAGGGACAGCTCCTCGTCCACCGGGGAGCTGTTTTTT.

V gene TRBV7-9 combines with J gene TRBJ1-2; no clear D. V lost 7 bases and J lost 1, with 19 bases in between. Per the germline V gene, CDR1 is SEHNR and CDR2 is FQNEAQ (reference sequence). The CDR3 covers 16 residues. The CDR3 DNA reads as TGTGCCAGCACCTCCCTTCGAGAAAACGATAACTATGGCTACACCTTC. Its translation: CASTSLRENDNYGYTF.

CDR3 loop: CASSPRTSGAYEQYF. In nucleotides, the CDR3 is TGTGCCAGCAGTCCACGGACTAGCGGTGCGTACGAGCAGTACTTC. The chain is built from TRBV27 and TRBJ2-7, with 10 positions matching TRBD2. V trimming: 5 bases; J trimming: 4 bases; junction bases outside the gene matches: 8. CDR1 is MNHEY and CDR2 is SMNVEV in the germline V gene (reference sequence). This CDR3 spans 15 amino acids.

This chain connects TRBV5-4 to TRBJ2-2; TRBD1 matches 8 bases. Per germline, CDR1 SGHNT and CDR2 YYREEE (reference sequence). The ends lost 4 bases at V and 4 bases at J; junction bases unmatched: 9. The CDR3 runs 16 residues. The chain's CDR3 is CASSGGQGAGTGELFF. In DNA form, the CDR3 reads TGTGCCAGCAGCGGGGGTCAGGGGGCAGGCACCGGGGAGCTGTTTTTT.

The gene calls are TRBV2 and TRBJ2-7; possible D gene TRBD2, 6 bases. V shed 5 bases and J shed 0 bases, with 32 bases lying between them. The CDR3 spans 21 residues. From germline, CDR1 is SNHLY and CDR2 FYNNEI. CDR3: CASSFFSADGGLVGNSYEQYF. In nucleotides, the CDR3 is TGTGCCAGCAGTTTTTTCTCCGCCGACGGGGGTCTGGTGGGGAACTCCTACGAGCAGTACTTC.

V and J are TRBV11-2 and TRBJ2-1; TRBD2 is a possible D gene (6 bases). The V gene's germline CDR1 is SGHAT and CDR2 FQNNGV. The ends were cut back, 3 bases at V and 4 bases at J, with 10 bases in the middle. The CDR3 loop spans 14 amino acids. The CDR3, as DNA: TGTGCCAGCAGCTTCCCGGGACTGTACAATGAGCAGTTCTTC. It codes for CASSFPGLYNEQFF.

This clone has just a few counts. J is TRBJ1-3 and V is TRBV9; weak D call: TRBD1 (5 bases). CDR1 is SGDLS and CDR2 is YYNGEE in the germline V gene. Between the trimmed V and J ends, which lost 0 bases and 0 bases, there was a span of 7 bases. The CDR3 is 15 amino acids. This chain's CDR3 is CASSVDGGSGNTIYF. The CDR3 nucleotides are TGTGCCAGCAGCGTAGACGGGGGCTCTGGAAACACCATATATTTT.

The genes are TRBV30 and TRBJ1-1; D is perhaps TRBD1 (6 bases). Trimming stripped 4 bases from V and 0 bases from J, with 15 bases between. Germline CDR1 is GTSNPN and CDR2 is SVGIG (reference sequence). CDR3 length: 15 residues. CDR3 region: CAWTPRTAMNTEAFF. The CDR3 nucleotides read TGTGCCTGGACCCCCCGGACAGCCATGAACACTGAAGCTTTCTTT.

The chain employs TRBV12-5 and TRBJ2-1; a weak D match, TRBD2 (6 bases). The CDR3 runs to 15 residues. Germline V gene lookup returns CDR1 LGHNT and CDR2 FRNRAP. Trimming stripped 3 bases from V and 1 base from J, with 10 bases between. The CDR3 is CASGFSGVSYNEQFF. CDR3 in DNA: TGTGCTAGTGGTTTTAGCGGAGTATCCTACAATGAGCAGTTCTTC.

V is TRBV2 and J is TRBJ1-1; D is uncertain. The CDR3 extends over 15 amino acids. Germline V CDR1 and CDR2: SNHLY, FYNNEI. The ends were cut back, 6 bases at V and 0 bases at J, with 14 bases in the middle. CDR3 nucleotides: TGTGCCAGCAGGCCTACGGGGTCGGTGAACACTGAAGCTTTCTTT. Its protein is CASRPTGSVNTEAFF.